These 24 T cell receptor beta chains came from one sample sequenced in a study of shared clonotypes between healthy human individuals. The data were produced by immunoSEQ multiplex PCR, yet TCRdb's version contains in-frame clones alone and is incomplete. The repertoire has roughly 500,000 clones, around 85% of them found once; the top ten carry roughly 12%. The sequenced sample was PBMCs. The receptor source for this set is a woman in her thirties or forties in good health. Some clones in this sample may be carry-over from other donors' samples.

CDR3 amino acids: CASSQGTSKRNQYF. The CDR3 coding sequence is TGTGCCAGCTCCCAAGGGACTAGCAAGAGAAACCAGTACTTC. The chain links TRBV18 to TRBJ2-5; 9 bases are a match to TRBD2. The V gene end was trimmed by 6 bases and the J gene end by 10 bases; junction bases not matched to a gene: 12. From germline, CDR1 is KGHSH and CDR2 LQKENI. CDR3 size: 14 residues.

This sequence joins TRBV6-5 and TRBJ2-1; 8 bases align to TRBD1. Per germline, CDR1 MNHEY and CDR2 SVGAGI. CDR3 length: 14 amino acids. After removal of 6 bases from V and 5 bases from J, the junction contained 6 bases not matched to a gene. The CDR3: CASRMQGADNEQFF. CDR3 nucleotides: TGTGCCAGCAGGATGCAGGGGGCTGACAATGAGCAGTTCTTC.

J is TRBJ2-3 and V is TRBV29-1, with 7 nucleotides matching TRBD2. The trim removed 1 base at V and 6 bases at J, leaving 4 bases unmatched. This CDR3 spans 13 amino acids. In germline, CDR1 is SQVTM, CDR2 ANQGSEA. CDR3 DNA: TGCAGCGTTGAAGGACTAGCTTCGGATACGCAGTATTTT. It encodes CSVEGLASDTQYF.

The chain's CDR3 is CASFGDRGFHEQYF. The DNA for the CDR3 is TGTGCCAGCTTCGGGGACAGGGGGTTTCACGAGCAGTACTTC. The chain links TRBV28 to TRBJ2-7; 11 positions agree with TRBD1. The CDR3 sequence is 14 residues long. Germline V gene data show CDR1 as MDHEN and CDR2 as SYDVKM. Germline trimming cut 8 bases from V and 5 bases from J; bases unmatched to any gene: 8.

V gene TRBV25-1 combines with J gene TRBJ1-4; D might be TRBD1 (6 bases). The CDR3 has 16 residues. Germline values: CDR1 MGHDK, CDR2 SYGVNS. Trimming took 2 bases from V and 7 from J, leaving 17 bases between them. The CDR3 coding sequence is TGTGCCAGCAGTGAAGGAGGAGGGGGGGGCGGTGAAAAACTGTTTTTT. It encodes CASSEGGGGGGEKLFF.

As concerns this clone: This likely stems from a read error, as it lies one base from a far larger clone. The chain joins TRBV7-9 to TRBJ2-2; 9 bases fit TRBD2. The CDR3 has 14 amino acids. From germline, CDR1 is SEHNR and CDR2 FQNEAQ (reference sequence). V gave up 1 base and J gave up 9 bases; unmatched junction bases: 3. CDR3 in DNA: TGTGCCAGCAGCTTAGGACTAGCGGCCTGGGAGCTGTTTTTT. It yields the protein CASSLGLAAWELFF.

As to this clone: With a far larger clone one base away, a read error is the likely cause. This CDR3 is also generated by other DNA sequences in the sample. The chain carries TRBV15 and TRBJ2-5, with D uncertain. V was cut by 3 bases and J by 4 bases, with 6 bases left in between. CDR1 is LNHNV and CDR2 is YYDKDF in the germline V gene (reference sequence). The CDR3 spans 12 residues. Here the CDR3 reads CATSRDRETQYF. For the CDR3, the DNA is TGTGCCACCAGCAGGGATCGAGAGACCCAGTACTTC.

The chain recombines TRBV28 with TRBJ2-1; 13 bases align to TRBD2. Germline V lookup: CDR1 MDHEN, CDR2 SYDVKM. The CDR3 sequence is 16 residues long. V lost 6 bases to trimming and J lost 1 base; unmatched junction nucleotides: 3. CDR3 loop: CASSQLAGGSYNEQFF. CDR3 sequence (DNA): TGTGCCAGCAGCCAACTAGCGGGAGGGTCCTACAATGAGCAGTTCTTC.

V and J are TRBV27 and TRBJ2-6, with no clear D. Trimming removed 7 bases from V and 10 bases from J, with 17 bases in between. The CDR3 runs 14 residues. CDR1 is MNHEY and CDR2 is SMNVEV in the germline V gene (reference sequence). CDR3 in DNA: TGTGCCAGCACGACGCGTGCAGTGGCTAACGTCCTGACTTTC. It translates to CASTTRAVANVLTF.

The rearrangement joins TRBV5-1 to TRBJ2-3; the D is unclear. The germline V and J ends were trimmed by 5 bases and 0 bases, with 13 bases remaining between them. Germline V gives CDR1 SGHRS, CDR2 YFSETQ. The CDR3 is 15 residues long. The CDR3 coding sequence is TGCGCCAGCAGATCGGAAGGCCCTAGCACAGATACGCAGTATTTT. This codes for CASRSEGPSTDTQYF.

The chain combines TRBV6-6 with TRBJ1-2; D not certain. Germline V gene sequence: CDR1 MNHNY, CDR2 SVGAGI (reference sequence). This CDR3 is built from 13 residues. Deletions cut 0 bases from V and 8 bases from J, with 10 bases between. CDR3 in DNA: TGTGCCAGCAGTTACTCGCTGCGGGAAGGCTACACCTTC. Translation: CASSYSLREGYTF.

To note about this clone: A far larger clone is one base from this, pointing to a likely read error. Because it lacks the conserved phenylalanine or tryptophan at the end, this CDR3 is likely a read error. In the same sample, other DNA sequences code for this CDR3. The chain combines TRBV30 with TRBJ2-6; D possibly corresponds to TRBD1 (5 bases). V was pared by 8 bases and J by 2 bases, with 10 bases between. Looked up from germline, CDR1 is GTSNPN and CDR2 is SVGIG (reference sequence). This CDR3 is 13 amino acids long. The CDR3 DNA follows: TGTGCCGGAAGGGGTGCTGGGGCCAACGTCCTGACTCTC. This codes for CAGRGAGANVLTL.

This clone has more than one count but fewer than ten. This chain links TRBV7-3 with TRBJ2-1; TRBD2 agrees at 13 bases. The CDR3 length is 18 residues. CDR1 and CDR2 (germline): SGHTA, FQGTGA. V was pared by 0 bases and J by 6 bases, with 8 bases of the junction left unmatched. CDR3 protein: CASSLTLAGGPVTNEQFF. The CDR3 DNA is TGTGCCAGCAGCTTAACACTAGCGGGAGGGCCTGTTACCAATGAGCAGTTCTTC.

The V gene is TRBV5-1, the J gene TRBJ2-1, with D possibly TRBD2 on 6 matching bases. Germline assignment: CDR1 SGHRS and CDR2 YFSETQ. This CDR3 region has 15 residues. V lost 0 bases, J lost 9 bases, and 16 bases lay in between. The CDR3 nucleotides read TGCGCCAGCAGCTTGGCCGGGAGCCCCCGGCTTGAGCAGTTCTTC. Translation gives CASSLAGSPRLEQFF.

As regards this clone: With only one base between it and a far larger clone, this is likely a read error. The CDR3 bases are TGTGCCAGCAGTCCGGGGACAGGCTGGCCCATAAAAGCTTTCTTT. Translated: CASSPGTGWPIKAFF. The V call is TRBV27, the J call TRBJ1-1, with 8 bases aligning to TRBD1. The junction had 14 bases not matched to a gene; V was cut back by 5 bases and J by 9 bases. CDR3 size: 15 residues. In germline, CDR1 is MNHEY, CDR2 SMNVEV (reference sequence).

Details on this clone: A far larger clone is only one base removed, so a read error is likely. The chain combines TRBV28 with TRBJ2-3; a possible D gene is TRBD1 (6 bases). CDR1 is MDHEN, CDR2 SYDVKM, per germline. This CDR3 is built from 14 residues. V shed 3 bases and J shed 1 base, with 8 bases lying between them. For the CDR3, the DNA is TGTGCCAGCAGTTTGAGACAGGGCACAGATACGCAGTATTTT. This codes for CASSLRQGTDTQYF.

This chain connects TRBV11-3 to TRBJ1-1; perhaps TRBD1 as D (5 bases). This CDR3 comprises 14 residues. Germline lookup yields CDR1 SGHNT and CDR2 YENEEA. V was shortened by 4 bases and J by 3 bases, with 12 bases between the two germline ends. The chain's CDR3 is CASSSGSGDTEAFF. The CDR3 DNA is TGTGCCAGCAGCTCAGGGTCCGGGGACACTGAAGCTTTCTTT.

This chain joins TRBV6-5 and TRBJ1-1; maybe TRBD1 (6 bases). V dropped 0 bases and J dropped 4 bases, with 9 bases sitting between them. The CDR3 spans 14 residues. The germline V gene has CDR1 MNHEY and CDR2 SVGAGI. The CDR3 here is CASSYSRGGTEAFF. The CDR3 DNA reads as TGTGCCAGCAGTTACTCGAGGGGGGGCACTGAAGCTTTCTTT.

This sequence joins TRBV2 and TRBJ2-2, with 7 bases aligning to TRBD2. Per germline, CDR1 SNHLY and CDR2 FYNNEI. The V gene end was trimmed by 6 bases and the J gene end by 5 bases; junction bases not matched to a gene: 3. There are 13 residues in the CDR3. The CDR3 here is CASSAGGTGELFF. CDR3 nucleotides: TGTGCCAGCAGCGCCGGGGGGACCGGGGAGCTGTTTTTT.

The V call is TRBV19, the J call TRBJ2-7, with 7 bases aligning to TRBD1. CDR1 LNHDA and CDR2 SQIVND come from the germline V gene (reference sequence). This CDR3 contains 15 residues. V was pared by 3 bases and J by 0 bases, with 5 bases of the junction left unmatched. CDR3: CASSIRDSFSYEQYF. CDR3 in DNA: TGTGCCAGTAGTATCAGGGACAGCTTCTCCTACGAGCAGTACTTC.

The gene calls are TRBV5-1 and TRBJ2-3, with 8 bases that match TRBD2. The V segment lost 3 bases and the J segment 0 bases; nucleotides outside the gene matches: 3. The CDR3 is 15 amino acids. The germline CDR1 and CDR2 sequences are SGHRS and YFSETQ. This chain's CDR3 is CASSSSSGSTDTQYF. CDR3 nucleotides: TGCGCCAGCAGCTCATCTAGCGGGAGCACAGATACGCAGTATTTT.

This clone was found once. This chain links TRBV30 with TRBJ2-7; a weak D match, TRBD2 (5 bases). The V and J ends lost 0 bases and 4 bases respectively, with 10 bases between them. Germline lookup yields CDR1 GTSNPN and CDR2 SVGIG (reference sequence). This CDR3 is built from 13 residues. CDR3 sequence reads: CAWSVLGPYEQYF. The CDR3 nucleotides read TGTGCCTGGAGTGTACTAGGGCCGTACGAGCAGTACTTC. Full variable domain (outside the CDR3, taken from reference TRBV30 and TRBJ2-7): SQTIHQWPATLVQPVGSPLSLECTVEGTSNPNLYWYRQAAGRGLQLLFYSVGIGQISSEVPQNLSASRPQDRQFILSSKKLLLSDSGFYLCAWSVLGPYEQYFGPGTRLTVT.

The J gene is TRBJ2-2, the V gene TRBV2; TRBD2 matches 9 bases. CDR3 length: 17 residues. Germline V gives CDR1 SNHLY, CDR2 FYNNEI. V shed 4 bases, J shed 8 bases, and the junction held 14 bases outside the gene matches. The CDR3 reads CASSGLAGTFLWGELFF. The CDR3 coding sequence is TGTGCCAGCAGTGGGCTAGCGGGGACCTTTCTCTGGGGGGAGCTGTTTTTT.

CDR3 in amino acids: CASSKTSGDSGANVLTF. In DNA form, the CDR3 reads TGTGCCAGCAGCAAGACTAGCGGGGACTCTGGGGCCAACGTCCTGACTTTC. The rearrangement uses TRBV21-1 and TRBJ2-6; the tabulated D call, TRBD2, remains unverified against the DNA. TRBV21-1 is a pseudogene. The CDR3 totals 17 residues.